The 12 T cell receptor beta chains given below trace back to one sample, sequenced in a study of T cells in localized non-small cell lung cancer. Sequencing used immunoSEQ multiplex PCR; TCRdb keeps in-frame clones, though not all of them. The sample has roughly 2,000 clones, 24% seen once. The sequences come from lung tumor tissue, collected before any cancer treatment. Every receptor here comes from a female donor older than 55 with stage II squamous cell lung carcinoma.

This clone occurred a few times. The CDR3 nucleotides read TGTGCCACCAGCAGAGTGGGACAGGGGTCCGGTGAGCAGTTCTTC. Translation: CATSRVGQGSGEQFF. This sequence joins TRBV15 and TRBJ2-1; 10 bases line up with TRBD1. V trimming: 1 base; J trimming: 9 bases; junction bases outside the gene matches: 6. The CDR3 loop spans 15 amino acids. Germline-derived CDR1 and CDR2 are LNHNV and YYDKDF (reference sequence).

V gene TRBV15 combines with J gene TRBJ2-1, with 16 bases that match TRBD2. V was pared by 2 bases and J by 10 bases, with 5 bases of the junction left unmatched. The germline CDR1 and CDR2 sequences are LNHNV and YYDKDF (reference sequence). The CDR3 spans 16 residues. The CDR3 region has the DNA TGTGCCACCAGCAGAAGCGGGACTAGCGGGGGGGGAGAGCAGTTCTTC. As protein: CATSRSGTSGGGEQFF. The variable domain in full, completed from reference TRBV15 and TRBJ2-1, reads DAMVIQNPRYQVTQFGKPVTLSCSQTLNHNVMYWYQQKSSQAPKLLFHYYDKDFNNEADTPDNFQSRRPNTSFCFLDIRSPGLGDTAMYLCATSRSGTSGGGEQFFGPGTRLTVL.

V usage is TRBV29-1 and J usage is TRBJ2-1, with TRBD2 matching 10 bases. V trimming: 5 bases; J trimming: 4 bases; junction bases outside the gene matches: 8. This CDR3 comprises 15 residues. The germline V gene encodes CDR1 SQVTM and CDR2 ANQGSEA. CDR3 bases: TGCAGCGTTACACCACTAGCGGGGACTTACAATGAGCAGTTCTTC. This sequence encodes CSVTPLAGTYNEQFF.

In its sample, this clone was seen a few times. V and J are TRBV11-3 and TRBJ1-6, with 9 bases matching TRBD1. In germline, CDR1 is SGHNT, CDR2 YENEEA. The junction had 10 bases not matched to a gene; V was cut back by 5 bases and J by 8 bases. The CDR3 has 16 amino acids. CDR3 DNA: TGTGCCAGCAGCCTTTCCGGGACAGGGTGGGATTCACCCCTCCACTTT. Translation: CASSLSGTGWDSPLHF.

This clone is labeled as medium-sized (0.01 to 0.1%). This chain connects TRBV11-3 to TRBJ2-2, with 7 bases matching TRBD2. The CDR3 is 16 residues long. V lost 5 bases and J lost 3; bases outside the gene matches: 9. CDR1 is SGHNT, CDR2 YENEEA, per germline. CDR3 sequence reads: CASSPWGGVDTGELFF. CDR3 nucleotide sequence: TGTGCCAGCAGCCCCTGGGGGGGAGTGGACACCGGGGAGCTGTTTTTT.

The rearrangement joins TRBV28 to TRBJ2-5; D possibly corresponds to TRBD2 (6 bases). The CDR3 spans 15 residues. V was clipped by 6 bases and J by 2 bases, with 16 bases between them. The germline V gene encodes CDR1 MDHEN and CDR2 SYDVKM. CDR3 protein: CASSGPGTSQETQYF. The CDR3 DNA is TGTGCCAGCAGCGGCCCTGGGACTTCACAAGAGACCCAGTACTTC.

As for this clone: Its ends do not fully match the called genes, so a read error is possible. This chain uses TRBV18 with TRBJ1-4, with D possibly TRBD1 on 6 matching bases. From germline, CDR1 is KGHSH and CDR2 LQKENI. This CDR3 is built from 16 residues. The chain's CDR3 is CASPPERAGANEKLFF. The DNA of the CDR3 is TGTGCCAGCCCACCCGAGAGGGCAGGGGCTAATGAAAAACTGTTTTTT.

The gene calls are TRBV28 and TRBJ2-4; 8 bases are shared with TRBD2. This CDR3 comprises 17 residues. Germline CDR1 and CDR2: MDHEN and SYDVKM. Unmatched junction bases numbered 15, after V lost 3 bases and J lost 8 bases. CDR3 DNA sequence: TGTGCCAGCAGTTTTGCCCACCTTAGGGCGGGGGGAGACATTCAGTACTTC. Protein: CASSFAHLRAGGDIQYF.

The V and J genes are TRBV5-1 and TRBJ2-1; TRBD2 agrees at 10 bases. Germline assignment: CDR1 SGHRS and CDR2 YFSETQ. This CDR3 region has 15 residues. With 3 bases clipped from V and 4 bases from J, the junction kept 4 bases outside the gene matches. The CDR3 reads CASSSQTSGYNEQFF. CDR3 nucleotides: TGCGCCAGCAGCTCCCAGACTAGCGGGTACAATGAGCAGTTCTTC.

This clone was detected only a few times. The CDR3 DNA sequence: TGTGCCAGCAGCTTGTGGGTTAGTCGGGAGACCCAGTACTTC. Translated, it gives CASSLWVSRETQYF. V is TRBV11-3 and J is TRBJ2-5; the D is unclear. Trimming removed 3 bases at V and 5 bases at J, with 13 bases between. The CDR3 consists of 14 residues. Germline values: CDR1 SGHNT, CDR2 YENEEA.

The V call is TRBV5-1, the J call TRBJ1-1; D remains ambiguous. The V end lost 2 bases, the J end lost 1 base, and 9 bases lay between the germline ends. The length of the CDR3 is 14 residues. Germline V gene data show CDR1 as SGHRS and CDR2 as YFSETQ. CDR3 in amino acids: CASSFWSGNTEAFF. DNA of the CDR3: TGCGCCAGCAGCTTTTGGTCGGGGAACACTGAAGCTTTCTTT.

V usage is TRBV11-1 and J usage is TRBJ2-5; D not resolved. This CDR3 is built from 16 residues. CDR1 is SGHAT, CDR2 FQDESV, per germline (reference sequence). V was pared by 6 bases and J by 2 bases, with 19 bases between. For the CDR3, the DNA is TGTGCCAGCAGGGTCGTGGCAGTGCTTCGACAAGAGACCCAGTACTTC. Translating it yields CASRVVAVLRQETQYF.